This is a list of T cell receptor beta chains from one sample in a study of shared clonotypes between healthy human individuals. Assay used: immunoSEQ multiplex PCR; TCRdb lists only in-frame clones, some missing. The table records about 1 million clones, approximately 76% of them present only once. The sequencing input was memory CD4+ T cells sorted from blood. The receptors originated from a man aged 18-30 years in good health. Each CDR3 is given with its conserved first and last residue. D genes are given only for firm matches. Size is stated for part of the rows, as once, few or many counts, or as a class when the clone is expanded.

V gene: TRBV25-1; clone size: NA; D gene: NA; J gene: TRBJ2-3; CDR3 DNA: TGTGCCAGCAGTGAAAAGGTACGGGAGCGGAGCACAGATACGCAGTATTTT; CDR3 protein: CASSEKVRERSTDTQYF
V gene: TRBV5-1; clone size: few; D gene: NA; J gene: TRBJ1-2; CDR3 DNA: TGCGCCAGCAGCTTGGCCGCGGGTTTTAACTATGGCTACACCTTC; CDR3 protein: CASSLAAGFNYGYTF
V gene: TRBV6-4; clone size: few; D gene: NA; J gene: TRBJ2-1; CDR3 DNA: TGTGCCAGCAGTCAAGGCCGGGATCCTCGTTACAATGAGCAGTTCTTC; CDR3 protein: CASSQGRDPRYNEQFF
V gene: TRBV7-2; clone size: NA; D gene: NA; J gene: TRBJ1-3; CDR3 DNA: TGTGCCAGCAGCTTGGGCTTTAACCCTGGAAACACCATATATTTT; CDR3 protein: CASSLGFNPGNTIYF
V gene: TRBV11-2; clone size: NA; D gene: NA; J gene: TRBJ2-5; CDR3 DNA: TGTGCCAGCACCGTCCAGGGGACCCAAGAGACCCAGTACTTC; CDR3 protein: CASTVQGTQETQYF
V gene: TRBV4-1; clone size: NA; D gene: TRBD2; J gene: TRBJ2-7; CDR3 DNA: TGCGCCAGCAGCCAAGAGTCCGGGGGGACCTACGAGCAGTACTTC; CDR3 protein: CASSQESGGTYEQYF
V gene: TRBV5-6; clone size: NA; D gene: TRBD1; J gene: TRBJ2-7; CDR3 DNA: TGTGCCAGCAGCTTGGATGACAGGGATAGCTCCTACGAGCAGTACTTC; CDR3 protein: CASSLDDRDSSYEQYF
V gene: TRBV5-1; clone size: NA; D gene: TRBD2; J gene: TRBJ2-1; CDR3 DNA: TGCGCCAGCAGCTTGGGGGATGGGAGGCTAGCGGATAAGCAGTTCTTC; CDR3 protein: CASSLGDGRLADKQFF
V gene: TRBV9; clone size: NA; D gene: TRBD2; J gene: TRBJ2-1; CDR3 DNA: TGTGCCAGCAGCGTAGCTGAGGGAGGGCCCTACAATGAGCAGTTCTTC; CDR3 protein: CASSVAEGGPYNEQFF
V gene: TRBV18; clone size: NA; D gene: NA; J gene: TRBJ2-2; CDR3 DNA: TGTGCCAGCTCACCGTACCCCTTCTCCGGGACCGCCGGGTTGGGCGGGGAGCTGTTTTTT; CDR3 protein: CASSPYPFSGTAGLGGELFF
V gene: TRBV7-3; clone size: NA; D gene: NA; J gene: TRBJ2-7; CDR3 DNA: TGTGCCAGCAGCCCACCCGGTCCCGGCTGGGGGAACCCCACCTACGAGCAGTACTTC; CDR3 protein: CASSPPGPGWGNPTYEQYF
V gene: TRBV5-1; clone size: few; D gene: NA; J gene: TRBJ1-4; CDR3 DNA: TGCGCCAGCAGCTTATCACCTACAACTAATGAAAAACTGTTTTTT; CDR3 protein: CASSLSPTTNEKLFF
V gene: TRBV6-1; clone size: few; D gene: NA; J gene: TRBJ1-5; CDR3 DNA: TGTGCCAGCAGTGGGGACACGTATAGCAATCAGCCCCAGCATTTT; CDR3 protein: CASSGDTYSNQPQHF
V gene: TRBV18; clone size: few; D gene: TRBD2; J gene: TRBJ2-3; CDR3 DNA: TGTGCCAGCTCACTTATTAGCGGGATCCCAGATACGCAGTATTTT; CDR3 protein: CASSLISGIPDTQYF
V gene: TRBV15; clone size: NA; D gene: TRBD1; J gene: TRBJ1-3; CDR3 DNA: TGTGCCACCAGCAGACCCCTGACAGGGACTGGAAACACCATATATTTT; CDR3 protein: CATSRPLTGTGNTIYF
V gene: TRBV5-1; clone size: NA; D gene: TRBD2; J gene: TRBJ2-3; CDR3 DNA: TGCGCCAGCCGGGTAGCGGGAGCTAGCACAGATACGCAGTATTTT; CDR3 protein: CASRVAGASTDTQYF
V gene: TRBV5-1; clone size: NA; D gene: TRBD2; J gene: TRBJ2-1; CDR3 DNA: TGCGCCAGCAGCTTGGTAGCGGGAAACTACAATGAGCAGTTCTTC; CDR3 protein: CASSLVAGNYNEQFF
V gene: TRBV19; clone size: few; D gene: NA; J gene: TRBJ1-1; CDR3 DNA: TGTGCCAGTAGCCCCAACGGTGCAGGGGTGAACACTGAAGCTTTCTTT; CDR3 protein: CASSPNGAGVNTEAFF
V gene: TRBV5-5; clone size: NA; D gene: TRBD1; J gene: TRBJ2-2; CDR3 DNA: TGTGCCAGCAGCTGGGTTGCTTTGGACAGGGGGCGGACCGGGGAGCTGTTTTTT; CDR3 protein: CASSWVALDRGRTGELFF
V gene: TRBV4-3; clone size: NA; D gene: TRBD1; J gene: TRBJ1-4; CDR3 DNA: TGCGCCAGCAGCCAATATCAGGGGGGGAGAGGTAATGAAAAACTGTTTTTT; CDR3 protein: CASSQYQGGRGNEKLFF
V gene: TRBV7-7; clone size: NA; D gene: NA; J gene: TRBJ2-1; CDR3 DNA: TGTGCTAGCAGCTTATCCTTACAATTGGGAAATGAGCAGTTCTTC; CDR3 protein: CASSLSLQLGNEQFF
V gene: TRBV9; clone size: NA; D gene: TRBD2; J gene: TRBJ2-7; CDR3 DNA: TGTGCCAGCAGCGTAGCTATAGCGGGAGGGGACGAGCAGTACTTC; CDR3 protein: CASSVAIAGGDEQYF
V gene: TRBV30; clone size: NA; D gene: NA; J gene: TRBJ2-5; CDR3 DNA: TGTGCCTGGAGTGTAAACAGCCCAATTCAGTACTTC; CDR3 protein: CAWSVNSPIQYF
V gene: TRBV13; clone size: many; D gene: TRBD1; J gene: TRBJ1-1; CDR3 DNA: TGTGCCAGCAGCCTGATGACAGGGGCGAACACTGAAGCTTTCTTT; CDR3 protein: CASSLMTGANTEAFF
V gene: TRBV4-1; clone size: NA; D gene: NA; J gene: TRBJ1-5; CDR3 DNA: TGCGCCAGCAGCCAAAATGATCCAGGGGTGTCTGGGCAGCCCCAGCATTTT; CDR3 protein: CASSQNDPGVSGQPQHF
V gene: TRBV19; clone size: many; D gene: TRBD2; J gene: TRBJ2-1; CDR3 DNA: TGTGCCAGTAGTATGGGGCTAGCGGACTCCTACAATGAGCAGTTCTTC; CDR3 protein: CASSMGLADSYNEQFF